This T cell receptor beta chain was captured by sequencing in a study of OX40 agonist ivuxolimab in advanced cancers. Whole-study findings and limits: At doses 0.1 to 3.0 mg/kg, CD4+ and CD8+ clones expanded.

The method was immunoSEQ multiplex PCR; TCRdb's version includes in-frame clones alone and lacks a portion of them. Of around 63,000 clones listed, 80% to 95% are singletons. With respect to this clone: Its antigen is unidentified.

This CDR3 has 16 amino acids. Unmatched junction bases numbered 7, after V lost 3 bases and J lost 2 bases. CDR1 and CDR2 from the germline V gene are MNHEY and SMNVEV (reference sequence). The chain couples TRBV27 to TRBJ1-5, with 7 bases fitting TRBD1. The sequencing used CD4+ or CD8+ T cells sorted from blood, collected in a trial of the OX40 agonist ivuxolimab. The sequence was obtained from an adult with an advanced solid tumor such as melanoma, head and neck, liver or kidney cancer. CDR3 bases: TGTGCCAGCAGTTTTTTTCCTGACAGGGGCAATCAGCCCCAGCATTTT. Its protein product is CASSFFPDRGNQPQHF.